Here is one T cell receptor beta chain with its context. The junction shows a germline mismatch at one end, possibly a read error. These data come from a study of T cell clonotyping in hematopoietic cell transplantation. CDR3 length equals 15 residues. Germline-derived CDR1 and CDR2 are SSHAT and FNYEAQ (reference sequence). Data came from immunoSEQ multiplex PCR; TCRdb stores just in-frame clones and leaves some out. Of about 4,600 clones listed, about 76% are singletons. This sequence was found in a female patient aged 50-59 years who had an allogeneic stem cell transplant from an unrelated donor, so the T cells may come from the graft donor. Some clones in this sample may be carry-over from other donors' samples. The chain uses TRBV7-7 and TRBJ2-7, with TRBD1 matching 7 bases. Sample: peripheral blood mononuclear cells, taken 100 days after allogeneic stem cell transplant. For the CDR3, the DNA is TGTGCTAGCACCAACCTCAACAGGGGTCCGGATGAGCAGTACTTC. Its translation is CASTNLNRGPDEQYF.